These 18 T cell receptor beta chains came from one sample sequenced in a study of cytomegalovirus exposure and HLA in healthy donors. Primers for the PCR totalled 60 Vbeta and 13 Jbeta. The method was immunoSEQ multiplex PCR; TCRdb's version includes in-frame clones alone and lacks a portion of them. Of about 150,000 clones in the sample, roughly 80% were seen once. Sequenced sample: PBMCs. Receptors originate from a man aged 18 to 29 in good health and CMV-seropositive.

The chain links TRBV4-1 to TRBJ1-2, with TRBD1 matching over 7 bases. This CDR3 is 15 amino acids long. V lost 6 bases and J lost 7; bases outside the gene matches: 14. Germline V gene data show CDR1 as MGHRA and CDR2 as YSYEKL. CDR3 in amino acids: CASRQPRDRIGGYTF. The CDR3 nucleotides are TGCGCCAGCAGACAACCTCGGGACAGAATAGGTGGCTACACCTTC.

V is TRBV5-4 and J is TRBJ2-7; 14 positions agree with TRBD2. Looked up from germline, CDR1 is SGHNT and CDR2 is YYREEE (reference sequence). The CDR3 runs 14 residues. V shed 4 bases, J shed 5 bases, and the junction held 2 bases outside the gene matches. CDR3 sequence: CASSLGLAGDEQYF. The CDR3 DNA follows: TGTGCCAGCAGCCTGGGACTAGCGGGAGACGAGCAGTACTTC. Complete variable domain (other parts from reference TRBV5-4 and TRBJ2-7): ETGVTQSPTHLIKTRGQQVTLRCSSQSGHNTVSWYQQALGQGPQFIFQYYREEENGRGNFPPRFSGLQFPNYSSELNVNALELDDSALYLCASSLGLAGDEQYFGPGTRLTVT.

The J gene is TRBJ2-7, the V gene TRBV25-1, with D perhaps matching TRBD2 (6 bases). Germline V lookup: CDR1 MGHDK, CDR2 SYGVNS. Trimming removed 2 bases at V and 5 bases at J, with 13 bases between. The CDR3 runs to 14 residues. The CDR3 DNA reads TGTGCCAGCAGTGAACTACGCGGGACCCACGAGCAGTACTTC. Its protein product is CASSELRGTHEQYF.

V gene TRBV6-1 combines with J gene TRBJ1-1; TRBD1 agrees at 9 bases. The CDR3 is 15 amino acids. V was clipped by 4 bases and J by 4 bases; unmatched bases: 7. Germline CDR1 and CDR2: MNHNS and SASEGT. The CDR3 sequence: CASSGPTGGFTEAFF. CDR3 coding DNA: TGTGCCAGCAGTGGGCCGACAGGGGGTTTCACTGAAGCTTTCTTT.

The chain has TRBV10-2 and TRBJ1-4; 8 nucleotides line up with TRBD1. With V trimmed by 6 bases and J by 6 bases, 6 bases remained unmatched. The germline V gene has CDR1 WSHSY and CDR2 SAAADI. The CDR3 spans 14 residues. The CDR3 sequence is CASSHRGRDEKLFF. CDR3 DNA sequence: TGCGCCAGCAGCCACAGGGGGAGGGATGAAAAACTGTTTTTT.

This clone showed up just once. The chain links TRBV18 to TRBJ2-5, with D hard to call. The CDR3 length is 14 residues. The germline CDR1 and CDR2 sequences are KGHSH and LQKENI. V dropped 2 bases and J dropped 0 bases, with 7 bases sitting between them. CDR3 region: CASSPVSDQETQYF. The CDR3 DNA reads as TGTGCCAGCTCACCAGTCAGCGACCAAGAGACCCAGTACTTC.

The chain uses TRBV19 and TRBJ2-7; 9 bases agree with TRBD2. J lost 5 bases, V lost 6 bases, and 11 bases had no gene match. There are 15 residues in the CDR3. Germline CDR1 is LNHDA and CDR2 is SQIVND (reference sequence). The CDR3 protein is CASSEAGGKPDEQYF. Written as DNA, the CDR3 is TGTGCCAGTAGCGAAGCGGGAGGAAAACCCGACGAGCAGTACTTC.

V and J are TRBV15 and TRBJ2-5; the D is unclear. This CDR3 has 14 residues. V was trimmed by 0 bases and J by 5 bases, leaving 10 bases between them. Germline lookup yields CDR1 LNHNV and CDR2 YYDKDF (reference sequence). The CDR3: CATSRDKSTETQYF. The CDR3 bases are TGTGCCACCAGCAGAGATAAGAGTACTGAGACCCAGTACTTC.

V is TRBV7-9 and J is TRBJ2-1; 15 bases map to TRBD2. Germline CDR1 SEHNR, CDR2 FQNEAQ (reference sequence). This CDR3 is built from 13 residues. Trimming took 5 bases from V and 16 from J; bases not matched to a gene: 6. The CDR3 coding sequence is TGTGCCAGCAGCGGACTAGCGGGAGGGCCCCGTTTCTTC. The encoded protein is CASSGLAGGPRFF.

The J gene is TRBJ1-4, the V gene TRBV5-1; maybe TRBD1 (5 bases). The CDR3 runs 15 residues. CDR1 and CDR2 from the germline V gene are SGHRS and YFSETQ. Trimming removed 9 bases at V and 8 bases at J, with 23 bases between. The CDR3 coding sequence is TGCGCCACCAGACTCGCGGGACTCAAGGGAGAAAAACTGTTTTTT. Translation gives CATRLAGLKGEKLFF.

This chain links TRBV5-6 with TRBJ2-1; 11 nucleotides line up with TRBD1. J lost 4 bases, V lost 2 bases, and 5 bases had no gene match. The CDR3 consists of 16 residues. Per germline, CDR1 SGHDT and CDR2 YYEEEE. DNA for the CDR3: TGTGCCAGCAGCTTAGGGACAGGGGGACTTTACAATGAGCAGTTCTTC. This sequence encodes CASSLGTGGLYNEQFF. The full variable domain, with the rest looked up from reference TRBV5-6 and TRBJ2-1, is DAGVTQSPTHLIKTRGQQVTLRCSPKSGHDTVSWYQQALGQGPQFIFQYYEEEERQRGNFPDRFSGHQFPNYSSELNVNALLLGDSALYLCASSLGTGGLYNEQFFGPGTRLTVL.

The rearrangement joins TRBV29-1 to TRBJ2-5; D remains unclear. V was clipped by 4 bases and J by 6 bases, with 18 bases between them. Germline CDR1 and CDR2: SQVTM and ANQGSEA. This CDR3 is 14 amino acids long. Written as DNA, the CDR3 is TGCAGCGTTGCTGCTGGGCTTGGTCTGAAGACCCAGTACTTC. This translates into CSVAAGLGLKTQYF.

The rearrangement links TRBV5-1 to TRBJ2-1, with 11 bases aligning to TRBD2. The ends lost 4 bases at V and 3 bases at J; junction bases unmatched: 3. CDR3 length: 15 residues. Germline loops: CDR1 SGHRS, CDR2 YFSETQ. CDR3 sequence reads: CASSEGLAVYNEQFF. In DNA form, the CDR3 reads TGCGCCAGCAGCGAGGGACTAGCGGTCTACAATGAGCAGTTCTTC.

The chain uses TRBV14 and TRBJ2-3; possible D gene TRBD2, 6 bases. Trimming left V 4 bases short and J 0 bases short, with 11 bases between. The germline V gene encodes CDR1 SGHDN and CDR2 FVKESK. The CDR3 has 15 residues. The CDR3, as DNA: TGTGCCAGCAGCCCGTCAGGGACTAGCACAGATACGCAGTATTTT. Translated: CASSPSGTSTDTQYF.

The genes are TRBV10-1 and TRBJ2-7, with TRBD1 matching over 11 bases. Unmatched junction bases numbered 7, after V lost 5 bases and J lost 7 bases. The CDR3 contains 14 residues. CDR1 is WNHNN, CDR2 SYGVQD, per germline (reference sequence). CDR3 coding DNA: TGCGCCAGCAGTTCCGGGACAGGGGGAAGGGAGCAGTACTTC. Residues: CASSSGTGGREQYF.

In its sample, this clone was seen once. The chain has TRBV6-1 and TRBJ2-3; TRBD2 aligns across 10 bases. Germline CDR1 reads MNHNS; CDR2 reads SASEGT. V lost 4 bases and J lost 5; bases outside the gene matches: 3. This CDR3 has 14 amino acids. CDR3 in amino acids: CASSVAGGRDTQYF. Here the CDR3 DNA reads TGTGCCAGCAGTGTAGCGGGAGGAAGAGATACGCAGTATTTT.

The CDR3 loop is CASRLATSPTDTQYF. The CDR3 coding sequence is TGTGCCAGCAGGCTAGCGACTAGTCCCACAGATACGCAGTATTTT. The gene calls are TRBV7-8 and TRBJ2-3; tentatively, D is TRBD2 (6 bases). V lost 6 bases and J lost 2, with 15 bases in between. This CDR3 contains 15 residues. Germline assignment: CDR1 SGHVS and CDR2 FQNEAQ.

CDR3: CASSGGGPISYEQYF. The DNA for the CDR3 is TGTGCCAGCAGTGGAGGGGGCCCGATATCCTACGAGCAGTACTTC. J is TRBJ2-7 and V is TRBV2; TRBD1 matches at 7 bases. CDR3 size: 15 residues. Germline loops: CDR1 SNHLY, CDR2 FYNNEI. V dropped 4 bases and J dropped 1; count of bases not matched to a gene: 7. Supplemented by reference TRBV2 and TRBJ2-7, the full variable domain reads EPEVTQTPSHQVTQMGQEVILRCVPISNHLYFYWYRQILGQKVEFLVSFYNNEISEKSEIFDDQFSVERPDGSNFTLKIRSTKLEDSAMYFCASSGGGPISYEQYFGPGTRLTVT.